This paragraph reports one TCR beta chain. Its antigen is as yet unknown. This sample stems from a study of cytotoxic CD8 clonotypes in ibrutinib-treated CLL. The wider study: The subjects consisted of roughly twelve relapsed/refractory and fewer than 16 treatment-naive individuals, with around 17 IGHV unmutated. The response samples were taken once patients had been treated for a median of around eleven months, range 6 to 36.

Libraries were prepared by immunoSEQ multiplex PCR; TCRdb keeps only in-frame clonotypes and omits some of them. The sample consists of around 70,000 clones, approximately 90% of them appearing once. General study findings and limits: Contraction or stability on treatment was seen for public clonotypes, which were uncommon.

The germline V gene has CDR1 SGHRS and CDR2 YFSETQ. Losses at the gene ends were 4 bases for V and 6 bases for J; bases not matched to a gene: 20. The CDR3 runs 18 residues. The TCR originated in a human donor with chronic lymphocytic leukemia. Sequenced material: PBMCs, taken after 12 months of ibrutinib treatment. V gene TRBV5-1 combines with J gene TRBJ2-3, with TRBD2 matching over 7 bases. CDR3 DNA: TGCGCCAGCAGCACCGGTGGCGGGGGTGGGACGTTTCTGGATACGCAGTATTTT. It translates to CASSTGGGGGTFLDTQYF.